What follows are 10 T cell receptor beta chains derived from one specimen sequenced in a study of sequential checkpoint blockade in melanoma. Treatment here: randomized to nivolumab then ipilimumab (arm A) or the reverse (arm B). Clones were read by immunoSEQ multiplex PCR, and TCRdb kept only the in-frame ones, dropping some. In the table there are about 18,000 clones, 65% to 75% of which are singletons. The sample here was tumor tissue (inferred from file names), taken from a patient given nivolumab and ipilimumab in sequence. The source is a human donor with melanoma.

This clone was seen a handful of times. The chain has TRBV9 and TRBJ2-1; D unclear. This CDR3 has 14 residues. V was clipped by 2 bases and J by 6 bases, with 12 bases between them. Germline loops: CDR1 SGDLS, CDR2 YYNGEE. CDR3 sequence reads: CASSVASDGNEQFF. CDR3 bases: TGTGCCAGCAGCGTGGCCTCCGATGGCAATGAGCAGTTCTTC.

The chain combines TRBV8-2 with TRBJ1-1; the table names TRBD1, a call not compared with the DNA. TRBV8-2 constitutes a pseudogene. The CDR3 runs 16 residues. The CDR3 here is CASSFGDSRPNTEAFF. The CDR3 nucleotides read TGTGCCAGCAGTTTCGGGGACAGTCGACCGAACACTGAAGCTTTCTTT.

This chain connects TRBV30 to TRBJ1-2; D is unresolved. The CDR3 is made up of 12 amino acids. V lost 7 bases and J 4 bases, leaving 13 bases between the germline ends. From germline, CDR1 is GTSNPN and CDR2 SVGIG (reference sequence). The CDR3 DNA follows: TGTGCCTACCTGGGCGGGGTCTATGGCTACACCTTC. Translating it yields CAYLGGVYGYTF.

This clone was observed a handful of times. The chain carries TRBV11-3 and TRBJ1-5; possible D gene TRBD1, 5 bases. The germline V and J ends were trimmed by 3 bases and 9 bases, with 18 bases remaining between them. This CDR3 has 15 amino acids. Germline V lookup: CDR1 SGHNT, CDR2 YENEEA. CDR3 region: CASSLDTVPVGPQHF. In nucleotides, the CDR3 is TGTGCCAGCAGCTTGGACACCGTTCCAGTCGGGCCCCAGCATTTT.

The chain carries TRBV28 and TRBJ2-1; 13 nucleotides agree with TRBD2. The germline gives CDR1 MDHEN, CDR2 SYDVKM. V gave up 4 bases and J gave up 7 bases; unmatched junction bases: 10. The CDR3 length is 17 residues. The CDR3 DNA reads as TGTGCCAGCAGTTCTAGCCCCGGGACTAGCGGGAAAAATGAGCAGTTCTTC. Encoded protein: CASSSSPGTSGKNEQFF.

The chain links TRBV25-1 to TRBJ2-7, with TRBD2 identical over 15 bases. With V trimmed by 7 bases and J by 2 bases, 6 bases remained unmatched. Germline V gene sequence: CDR1 MGHDK, CDR2 SYGVNS. This CDR3 is built from 16 residues. In DNA, the CDR3 is TGTGCCAGCAATCGGACTAGCGGGGGGGGACCCTACGAGCAGTACTTC. Translated: CASNRTSGGGPYEQYF.

V is TRBV27 and J is TRBJ2-3; 7 bases fit TRBD2. CDR3 length: 15 amino acids. V shed 3 bases and J 2 bases; nucleotides not matched to a gene: 5. Germline V gene data show CDR1 as MNHEY and CDR2 as SMNVEV (reference sequence). The CDR3 protein is CASSFRLAHTDTQYF. CDR3 nucleotide sequence: TGTGCCAGCAGTTTCCGACTAGCCCACACAGATACGCAGTATTTT.

This clone was seen only once. The chain joins TRBV14 to TRBJ2-7; no reliable D call. V was trimmed by 3 bases and J by 1 base, leaving 7 bases between them. Per germline, CDR1 SGHDN and CDR2 FVKESK. This CDR3 is built from 13 residues. CDR3 amino acids: CASSQGPSYEQYF. CDR3 DNA sequence: TGTGCCAGCAGCCAGGGCCCTTCCTACGAGCAGTACTTC.

The chain combines TRBV7-7 with TRBJ1-4; 9 bases match TRBD1. The ends lost 3 bases at V and 1 base at J; junction bases unmatched: 12. Germline V gene data show CDR1 as SSHAT and CDR2 as FNYEAQ (reference sequence). CDR3 length: 19 amino acids. The CDR3 loop is CASSLGTGGRWRTNEKLFF. The CDR3 DNA is TGTGCCAGCAGCTTGGGAACAGGGGGCAGATGGAGAACTAATGAAAAACTGTTTTTT.

This clone was counted between two and nine times. This chain uses TRBV19 with TRBJ1-4, with a possible D match to TRBD1 (5 bases). V was clipped by 9 bases and J by 7 bases, with 9 bases between them. The CDR3 is made up of 11 amino acids. CDR1 is LNHDA, CDR2 SQIVND, per germline (reference sequence). The CDR3 spells CASMRGEKLFF. The CDR3 DNA follows: TGTGCCAGCATGAGGGGTGAAAAACTGTTTTTT.